What follows are 20 T cell receptor beta chains derived from one specimen sequenced in a study of blood T cell repertoires in COVID-19. The method was immunoSEQ multiplex PCR; TCRdb's version includes in-frame clones alone and lacks a portion of them. The sample records 270,000 or so clones, 85% to 90% being singletons. The material sequenced was peripheral blood. These receptors were taken from a middle-aged man with acute or convalescent COVID-19.

The chain couples TRBV27 to TRBJ2-5; D perhaps matches TRBD2 (6 bases). CDR3 size: 13 residues. V lost 7 bases, J lost 5 bases, and 14 bases lay in between. Germline V gene data show CDR1 as MNHEY and CDR2 as SMNVEV (reference sequence). CDR3 DNA sequence: TGTGCCAGCAATCGGCGGGGAGAGGAGACCCAGTACTTC. Translated, it gives CASNRRGEETQYF.

This sequence joins TRBV7-7 and TRBJ2-1; D is perhaps TRBD1 (6 bases). The CDR3 sequence is 15 residues long. The V gene's germline CDR1 is SSHAT and CDR2 FNYEAQ (reference sequence). V was pared by 1 base and J by 7 bases, with 14 bases between. DNA for the CDR3: TGTGCCAGCAGCTTAGGGCAGGGGTCTCGGAATGAGCAGTTCTTC. It translates to CASSLGQGSRNEQFF.

The chain combines TRBV28 with TRBJ1-4; 9 nucleotides agree with TRBD1. This CDR3 has 15 residues. Germline V lookup: CDR1 MDHEN, CDR2 SYDVKM. V lost 1 base to trimming and J lost 8 bases; unmatched junction nucleotides: 5. CDR3 loop: CASSLSGTGNEKLFF. The CDR3 DNA reads TGTGCCAGCAGTTTATCCGGGACAGGGAACGAAAAACTGTTTTTT.

This rearrangement joins TRBV6-5 to TRBJ1-6, with TRBD1 as a possible D gene (5 bases). The CDR3 covers 13 residues. CDR1 is MNHEY, CDR2 SVGAGI, per germline. V was trimmed by 6 bases and J by 7 bases, leaving 10 bases between them. In DNA, the CDR3 is TGTGCCAGCAGCCCACAGGTGAATTCACCCCTCCACTTT. Protein product: CASSPQVNSPLHF.

This rearrangement joins TRBV9 to TRBJ2-3; possibly TRBD2 for D (7 bases). The CDR3 is 16 residues long. With 3 bases removed from V and 0 bases from J, the gap between germline ends came to 14 bases. CDR1 is SGDLS and CDR2 is YYNGEE in the germline V gene. Here the CDR3 reads CASSGRGGLSTDTQYF. CDR3 nucleotides: TGTGCCAGCAGCGGACGCGGGGGCCTCAGCACAGATACGCAGTATTTT.

The V and J genes are TRBV2 and TRBJ1-3; possible D gene TRBD1, 5 bases. Germline values: CDR1 SNHLY, CDR2 FYNNEI. Deletions cut 8 bases from V and 0 bases from J, with 20 bases between. The CDR3 covers 17 residues. CDR3 nucleotide sequence: TGTGCCAGCTCTCAATTGACAGAAATCTACTCTGGAAACACCATATATTTT. Its protein is CASSQLTEIYSGNTIYF.

The V call is TRBV6-1, the J call TRBJ2-1; 10 nucleotides agree with TRBD2. The CDR3 sequence is 19 residues long. Germline CDR1 and CDR2: MNHNS and SASEGT. Germline trimming cut 2 bases from V and 6 bases from J; bases unmatched to any gene: 16. DNA of the CDR3: TGTGCCAGCAGTGAACAGAGGCCCGGGGGAAGCGGGGGGGCCAATGAGCAGTTCTTC. Translated: CASSEQRPGGSGGANEQFF.

This clone occurred once. The CDR3 is CASSVEGPPHEQYF. CDR3 coding DNA: TGTGCCAGCAGCGTAGAGGGGCCCCCTCACGAGCAGTACTTC. The chain recombines TRBV9 with TRBJ2-7, with D perhaps TRBD1 (5 bases). V lost 0 bases and J 5 bases, leaving 12 bases between the germline ends. The CDR3 sequence is 14 residues long. Germline loops: CDR1 SGDLS, CDR2 YYNGEE.

The J gene is TRBJ2-7, the V gene TRBV23-1, with D possibly TRBD2 on 5 matching bases. TRBV23-1 is annotated as an ORF whose role is uncertain. The CDR3 sequence is 23 residues long. The V end lost 0 bases, the J end lost 2 bases, and 35 bases lay between the germline ends. The CDR3 here is CASSQSSAVNRRPRVGIAYEQYF. Written as DNA, the CDR3 is TGCGCCAGCAGTCAATCGTCAGCAGTCAATCGGAGGCCCCGCGTGGGGATTGCCTACGAGCAGTACTTC.

V is TRBV18 and J is TRBJ2-2, with TRBD2 matching 11 bases. Germline V gives CDR1 KGHSH, CDR2 LQKENI. The CDR3 runs to 15 residues. V was pared by 2 bases and J by 4 bases, with 0 bases of the junction left unmatched. DNA for the CDR3: TGTGCCAGCTCACCAGGGACTAGCGGCACCGGGGAGCTGTTTTTT. It specifies CASSPGTSGTGELFF.

The chain employs TRBV2 and TRBJ2-3; the D gene is possibly TRBD2 (5 bases). The length of the CDR3 is 15 residues. CDR1 SNHLY and CDR2 FYNNEI come from the germline V gene. The V gene lost 7 bases and the J gene lost 3 bases, with 17 bases spanning the gap. CDR3 DNA: TGTGCCAGCACCCTCAGGTCCCCGGGGACAGATACGCAGTATTTT. Its translation: CASTLRSPGTDTQYF.

The sample holds one count of this clone. The chain is built from TRBV5-1 and TRBJ2-4, with 9 bases that match TRBD1. The CDR3 sequence is 13 residues long. The germline V gene encodes CDR1 SGHRS and CDR2 YFSETQ. V dropped 2 bases and J dropped 10; count of bases not matched to a gene: 4. The CDR3 here is CASSLLDRGIQYF. CDR3 coding DNA: TGCGCCAGCAGCTTACTTGACAGGGGGATTCAGTACTTC.

As for this clone: A read error may account for a junction end that differs from germline. The chain carries TRBV27 and TRBJ1-6; D gene uncertain. The CDR3 contains 18 residues. Germline lookup yields CDR1 MNHEY and CDR2 SMNVEV (reference sequence). CDR3 residues: CASSVSPGKSSYNSPLHF. The CDR3 DNA sequence: TGTGCCAGCAGTGTATCCCCCGGGAAGAGCTCCTATAATTCACCCCTCCACTTT.

The rearrangement links TRBV11-2 to TRBJ1-1, with D maybe TRBD1 (6 bases). Trimming stripped 5 bases from V and 5 bases from J, with 15 bases between. CDR3 length: 14 residues. Germline loops: CDR1 SGHAT, CDR2 FQNNGV. The CDR3: CASSPWGGLTEAFF. The CDR3 nucleotides are TGTGCCAGCAGCCCTTGGGGGGGGCTAACTGAAGCTTTCTTT.

The rearrangement uses TRBV30 and TRBJ2-1; D not certain. Germline lookup yields CDR1 GTSNPN and CDR2 SVGIG (reference sequence). V was cut by 1 base and J by 5 bases, with 15 bases left in between. The CDR3 is 15 amino acids. The CDR3 is CAWSAEREVHNEQFF. The CDR3 DNA follows: TGTGCCTGGAGTGCTGAAAGAGAGGTCCACAATGAGCAGTTCTTC.

This clone was observed a handful of times. The chain recombines TRBV5-5 with TRBJ1-4; D is uncertain. V gave up 5 bases and J gave up 8 bases, with 16 bases separating them. The CDR3 loop spans 14 amino acids. Germline V lookup: CDR1 SGHKS, CDR2 YYEKEE (reference sequence). This chain's CDR3 is CASSPGSIEEKLFF. The CDR3 nucleotides read TGTGCCAGCAGTCCCGGGTCAATAGAGGAAAAACTGTTTTTT.

V and J are TRBV29-1 and TRBJ2-7, with 7 nucleotides matching TRBD1. Unmatched junction bases numbered 7, after V lost 0 bases and J lost 2 bases. Germline V lookup: CDR1 SQVTM, CDR2 ANQGSEA. The CDR3 length is 15 residues. The CDR3: CSVEEGDSPTYEQYF. The CDR3 DNA reads TGCAGCGTTGAAGAGGGGGACAGCCCGACCTACGAGCAGTACTTC.

The rearrangement uses TRBV5-1 and TRBJ2-7, with 11 bases identical to TRBD1. Germline CDR1 SGHRS, CDR2 YFSETQ. This CDR3 has 14 residues. The ends lost 6 bases at V and 7 bases at J; junction bases unmatched: 9. CDR3 loop: CASMRTGGSEEQYF. As DNA, the CDR3 is TGCGCCAGCATGAGGACAGGGGGCTCGGAAGAGCAGTACTTC.

V is TRBV30 and J is TRBJ1-5; 9 nucleotides agree with TRBD1. Losses at the gene ends were 5 bases for V and 0 bases for J; bases not matched to a gene: 2. CDR1 is GTSNPN and CDR2 is SVGIG in the germline V gene (reference sequence). CDR3 length: 14 amino acids. In nucleotides, the CDR3 is TGTGCCTGGGGACAGGGGCTTAGCAATCAGCCCCAGCATTTT. Encoded protein: CAWGQGLSNQPQHF.

The chain links TRBV20-1 to TRBJ2-1, with unresolved D. The CDR3 sequence is 10 residues long. The germline V gene has CDR1 DFQATT and CDR2 SNEGSKA (reference sequence). V lost 6 bases and J 10 bases, leaving 10 bases between the germline ends. The CDR3 DNA follows: TGCAGTGCCGGTGGTCGGGAGCAGTTCTTC. Translated: CSAGGREQFF.